A single sample gave rise to the 5 T cell receptor beta chains below, sequenced in a study of Tregs in tolerant kidney transplant recipients. Produced via immunoSEQ multiplex PCR; TCRdb's table is partial and in-frame only. Here the sample spans approximately 17,000 clones, 61% being singletons. These receptors' targets are unknown. The sequenced sample consisted of Tregs from blood cultured with allogeneic cells. Receptors were obtained from a human donor in good health.

The chain links TRBV19 to TRBJ2-1, with 10 bases identical to TRBD2. Per the germline V gene, CDR1 is LNHDA and CDR2 is SQIVND (reference sequence). The V and J ends lost 5 bases and 5 bases, in that order; junction bases with no gene match: 9. The CDR3 length is 16 residues. The CDR3 DNA follows: TGTGCCAGTAGTCCCCTGACTAGCGGGCGAAACAATGAGCAGTTCTTC. Amino acid sequence: CASSPLTSGRNNEQFF.

This clone is termed medium-sized. The chain recombines TRBV18 with TRBJ1-1; no firm D call. The CDR3 contains 12 residues. Trimming stripped 6 bases from V and 5 bases from J, with 10 bases between. The germline CDR1 and CDR2 sequences are KGHSH and LQKENI. This chain's CDR3 is CASSQVGTEAFF. The CDR3 bases are TGTGCCAGCTCTCAAGTTGGGACTGAAGCTTTCTTT.

V usage is TRBV7-2 and J usage is TRBJ2-7; D is possibly TRBD1 or TRBD2 (5 bases each). Per the germline V gene, CDR1 is SGHTA and CDR2 is FQGNSA. V was clipped by 1 base and J by 3 bases, with 16 bases between them. CDR3 length equals 16 residues. The CDR3: CASSLVPGLGDYEQYF. CDR3 sequence (DNA): TGTGCCAGCAGCTTAGTTCCGGGGCTAGGGGACTACGAGCAGTACTTC.

The chain couples TRBV5-1 to TRBJ2-7; 10 nucleotides align to TRBD2. CDR3 size: 18 residues. Germline trimming cut 1 base from V and 2 bases from J; bases unmatched to any gene: 12. The germline gives CDR1 SGHRS, CDR2 YFSETQ. The CDR3 loop reads CASSLTPWVAGGTYEQYF. The CDR3 DNA is TGCGCCAGCAGCTTGACCCCGTGGGTAGCGGGGGGAACCTACGAGCAGTACTTC.

The gene calls are TRBV7-2 and TRBJ2-1; no definite D call. Per germline, CDR1 SGHTA and CDR2 FQGNSA. The CDR3 is 13 amino acids. With 2 bases removed from V and 5 bases from J, the gap between germline ends came to 7 bases. The CDR3 coding sequence is TGTGCCAGCAGCTTATTTCCGGACAATGAGCAGTTCTTC. Translating it yields CASSLFPDNEQFF.